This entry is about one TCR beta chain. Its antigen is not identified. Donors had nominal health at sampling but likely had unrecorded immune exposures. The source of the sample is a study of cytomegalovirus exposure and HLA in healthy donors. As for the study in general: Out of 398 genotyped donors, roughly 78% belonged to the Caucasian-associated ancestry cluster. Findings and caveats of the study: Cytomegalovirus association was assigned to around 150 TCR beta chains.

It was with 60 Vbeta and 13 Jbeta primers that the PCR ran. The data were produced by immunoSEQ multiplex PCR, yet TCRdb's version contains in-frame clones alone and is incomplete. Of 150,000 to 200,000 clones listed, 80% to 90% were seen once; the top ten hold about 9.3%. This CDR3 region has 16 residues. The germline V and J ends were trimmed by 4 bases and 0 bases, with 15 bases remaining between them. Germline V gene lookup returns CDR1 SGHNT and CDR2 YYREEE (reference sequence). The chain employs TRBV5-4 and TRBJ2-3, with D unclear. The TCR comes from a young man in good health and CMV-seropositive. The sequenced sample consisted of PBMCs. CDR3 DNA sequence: TGTGCCAGCAGCCCAGCTAGAGCTTCTAGCACAGATACGCAGTATTTT. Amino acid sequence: CASSPARASSTDTQYF. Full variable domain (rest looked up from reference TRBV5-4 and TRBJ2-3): ETGVTQSPTHLIKTRGQQVTLRCSSQSGHNTVSWYQQALGQGPQFIFQYYREEENGRGNFPPRFSGLQFPNYSSELNVNALELDDSALYLCASSPARASSTDTQYFGPGTRLTVL.